The 9 T cell receptor beta chains presented below share a single source sample, sequenced in a study of blood T cell repertoires in COVID-19. Measured with immunoSEQ multiplex PCR; TCRdb has only the in-frame clones, and not every one. The sample has about 300,000 clones; around nine tenths are singletons. Sequenced material: peripheral blood. These receptors originate from a man aged 65 to 79 with acute or convalescent COVID-19.

This chain links TRBV5-1 with TRBJ1-3; 9 positions agree with TRBD1. V lost 0 bases, J lost 2 bases, and 3 bases stayed unmatched. Germline CDR1 SGHRS, CDR2 YFSETQ. The CDR3 is made up of 16 amino acids. The DNA for the CDR3 is TGCGCCAGCAGCTTGGATGGGACAGGGCCTGGAAACACCATATATTTT. Translating it yields CASSLDGTGPGNTIYF. Supplemented by reference TRBV5-1 and TRBJ1-3, the full variable domain reads KAGVTQTPRYLIKTRGQQVTLSCSPISGHRSVSWYQQTPGQGLQFLFEYFSETQRNKGNFPGRFSGRQFSNSRSEMNVSTLELGDSALYLCASSLDGTGPGNTIYFGEGSWLTVV.

V and J are TRBV7-9 and TRBJ2-5; 7 nucleotides line up with TRBD1. This CDR3 contains 15 residues. The germline V gene encodes CDR1 SEHNR and CDR2 FQNEAQ (reference sequence). With 5 bases clipped from V and 5 bases from J, the junction kept 11 bases outside the gene matches. The CDR3: CASSLSLTGLETQYF. CDR3 nucleotides: TGTGCCAGCAGCCTCTCATTGACAGGGTTGGAGACCCAGTACTTC.

This chain connects TRBV3-1 (or the pseudogene TRBV3-2) to TRBJ1-1, with 10 nucleotides matching TRBD1. CDR1 LGHDT and CDR2 YNNKEL come from the germline V gene (reference sequence). The V segment lost 3 bases and the J segment 5 bases; nucleotides outside the gene matches: 6. The CDR3 loop spans 15 amino acids. This CDR3 reads CASSHGTGVGTEAFF. CDR3 coding DNA: TGTGCCAGCAGCCACGGGACAGGGGTCGGAACTGAAGCTTTCTTT.

The rearrangement joins TRBV7-2 to TRBJ1-2; D unresolved. Germline-derived CDR1 and CDR2 are SGHTA and FQGNSA. This CDR3 region has 13 residues. With 1 base removed from V and 4 bases from J, the gap between germline ends came to 7 bases. The DNA of the CDR3 is TGTGCCAGCAGCTTAGGGAGTTTCTATGGCTACACCTTC. Amino acids: CASSLGSFYGYTF.

The V gene is TRBV20-1, the J gene TRBJ2-5, with D possibly matching TRBD1 (6 bases). The CDR3 totals 13 residues. Trimming removed 3 bases at V and 0 bases at J, with 8 bases between. In germline, CDR1 is DFQATT, CDR2 SNEGSKA (reference sequence). The CDR3 DNA sequence: TGCAGTGCTAGTGGGGGCTACCAAGAGACCCAGTACTTC. Protein product: CSASGGYQETQYF.

A note on this clone: A read error may account for a junction end that differs from germline. The chain couples TRBV6-6 to TRBJ2-7; a possible D gene is TRBD2 (6 bases). CDR1 and CDR2 (germline): MNHNY, SVGAGI (reference sequence). The CDR3 loop spans 15 amino acids. CDR3 DNA: TGTGCCAGCAGTTCCACACGACTAGTCTCCCACGAGCAGTACTTC. Translating it yields CASSSTRLVSHEQYF.

A remark on this clone: A junction boundary mismatches the germline segment, possibly from a read error. In the same sample, other DNA sequences code for this CDR3. The chain links TRBV5-1 to TRBJ1-3; 7 bases align to TRBD1. The length of the CDR3 is 14 residues. Germline loops: CDR1 SGHRS, CDR2 YFSETQ. The CDR3 sequence is CASSLGQSGNTIYF. CDR3 bases: TGCGCCAGCAGTTTGGGACAGTCTGGAAACACCATATATTTT. Drawing the rest from reference TRBV5-1 and TRBJ1-3, the complete variable domain is KAGVTQTPRYLIKTRGQQVTLSCSPISGHRSVSWYQQTPGQGLQFLFEYFSETQRNKGNFPGRFSGRQFSNSRSEMNVSTLELGDSALYLCASSLGQSGNTIYFGEGSWLTVV.

The chain carries TRBV6-2 or TRBV6-3 and TRBJ2-7; 10 nucleotides align to TRBD1. Germline V lookup: CDR1 MNHEY, CDR2 SVGEGT. The CDR3 is 14 residues long. The ends lost 5 bases at V and 5 bases at J; junction bases unmatched: 6. CDR3 residues: CASSLRDRGHEQYF. The CDR3 bases are TGTGCCAGCAGTCTGCGGGACAGGGGCCACGAGCAGTACTTC.

The J gene is TRBJ2-3, the V gene TRBV30, with D maybe TRBD2 (6 bases). With 5 bases removed from V and 3 bases from J, the gap between germline ends came to 15 bases. This CDR3 has 14 residues. CDR1 and CDR2 from the germline V gene are GTSNPN and SVGIG (reference sequence). DNA for the CDR3: TGTGCCTGGGCCACAACGGGGGTGACAGATACGCAGTATTTT. As protein: CAWATTGVTDTQYF. Variable domain in full (rest from reference TRBV30 and TRBJ2-3): SQTIHQWPATLVQPVGSPLSLECTVEGTSNPNLYWYRQAAGRGLQLLFYSVGIGQISSEVPQNLSASRPQDRQFILSSKKLLLSDSGFYLCAWATTGVTDTQYFGPGTRLTVL.